The 17 T cell receptor beta chains reported below all come from one sample, sequenced in a study of cytomegalovirus exposure and HLA in healthy donors. The table came from immunoSEQ multiplex PCR; TCRdb's copy has only in-frame clones and leaves some out. This sample has 100,000 to 130,000 clones, with under 97% found just once. Sequenced: PBMCs. The receptors were sampled from a woman between 18 and 30 years old in good health and CMV-seronegative.

This chain uses TRBV11-1 with TRBJ2-5, with TRBD2 identical over 12 bases. With 4 bases clipped from V and 4 bases from J, the junction kept 10 bases outside the gene matches. The CDR3 spans 17 residues. Germline-derived CDR1 and CDR2 are SGHAT and FQDESV (reference sequence). Written as DNA, the CDR3 is TGTGCCAGCAGCTCCAAGAGACTAGCGGGGGAGGGAGAGACCCAGTACTTC. Encoded protein: CASSSKRLAGEGETQYF. Looking up the rest from reference TRBV11-1 and TRBJ2-5 gives the full variable domain: EAEVAQSPRYKITEKSQAVAFWCDPISGHATLYWYRQILGQGPELLVQFQDESVVDDSQLPKDRFSAERLKGVDSTLKIQPAELGDSAMYLCASSSKRLAGEGETQYFGPGTRLLVL.

J is TRBJ1-5 and V is TRBV18, with D unresolved. V lost 2 bases to trimming and J lost 0 bases, with 11 bases between them. The CDR3 is made up of 16 amino acids. The germline V gene has CDR1 KGHSH and CDR2 LQKENI. CDR3 nucleotide sequence: TGTGCCAGCTCACCATCTAGCCCGAATAGCAATCAGCCCCAGCATTTT. The encoded protein is CASSPSSPNSNQPQHF.

DNA of the CDR3: TGTGCCAGCAGCGCGAATGGGGGGACGACAGATACGCAGTATTTT. Its protein product is CASSANGGTTDTQYF. This sequence joins TRBV9 and TRBJ2-3; D might be TRBD2 (6 bases). The CDR3 length is 15 residues. The germline V gene has CDR1 SGDLS and CDR2 YYNGEE. Trimming removed 3 bases at V and 3 bases at J, with 14 bases between.

This chain uses TRBV27 with TRBJ1-5; maybe TRBD1 (5 bases). Germline loops: CDR1 MNHEY, CDR2 SMNVEV (reference sequence). V was shortened by 4 bases and J by 2 bases, with 21 bases between the two germline ends. The CDR3 is 18 amino acids. The CDR3 region is CASSSLTDLGLGNQPQHF. The CDR3 nucleotides read TGTGCCAGCAGTTCCCTGACAGACCTGGGTTTAGGCAATCAGCCCCAGCATTTT.

V usage is TRBV7-2 and J usage is TRBJ1-2, with a tentative D call TRBD1 (6 bases). The V gene's germline CDR1 is SGHTA and CDR2 FQGNSA. The CDR3 is made up of 16 amino acids. V was cut by 1 base and J by 5 bases, with 17 bases left in between. This CDR3 is CASSLVAGGGGYGYTF. The CDR3, as DNA: TGTGCCAGCAGCTTAGTCGCTGGGGGCGGTGGGTATGGCTACACCTTC.

V is TRBV19 and J is TRBJ2-7, with TRBD2 matching 12 bases. V trimming: 6 bases; J trimming: 2 bases; junction bases outside the gene matches: 2. Germline V CDR1 and CDR2: LNHDA, SQIVND (reference sequence). The CDR3 consists of 14 residues. CDR3 protein: CASRRTSGAYEQYF. CDR3 DNA sequence: TGTGCCAGTAGGAGGACTAGCGGGGCCTACGAGCAGTACTTC.

The chain employs TRBV4-2 and TRBJ2-6; the match to TRBD2 covers 12 bases. V lost 1 base and J lost 0; bases outside the gene matches: 7. The germline V gene has CDR1 LGHNA and CDR2 YNFKEQ. The CDR3 consists of 20 residues. In DNA, the CDR3 is TGTGCCAGCAGCCAAGTTCATCTAGCGGGGGGGCACTCTGGGGCCAACGTCCTGACTTTC. Translated: CASSQVHLAGGHSGANVLTF.

This sequence joins TRBV28 and TRBJ2-7; D gene uncertain. This CDR3 contains 15 residues. Trimming took 3 bases from V and 2 from J, leaving 14 bases between them. Germline CDR1 MDHEN, CDR2 SYDVKM. In DNA, the CDR3 is TGTGCCAGCAGTTTGGTCAGCCGACTCACCTACGAGCAGTACTTC. Its translation: CASSLVSRLTYEQYF.

The chain has TRBV7-2 and TRBJ1-1; D is undetermined. This CDR3 is 12 amino acids long. Trimming removed 8 bases from V and 0 bases from J, with 7 bases in between. CDR1 is SGHTA, CDR2 FQGNSA, per germline. CDR3 bases: TGTGCCAGCGGACTGTTGAACACTGAAGCTTTCTTT. It encodes CASGLLNTEAFF. Filled out from reference TRBV7-2 and TRBJ1-1, the complete variable domain reads GAGVSQSPSNKVTEKGKDVELRCDPISGHTALYWYRQSLGQGLEFLIYFQGNSAPDKSGLPSDRFSAERTGGSVSTLTIQRTQQEDSAVYLCASGLLNTEAFFGQGTRLTVV.

This clone was seen a single time. This chain joins TRBV4-2 and TRBJ2-7; TRBD2 is a possible D gene (5 bases). Germline V CDR1 and CDR2: LGHNA, YNFKEQ. The CDR3 covers 15 residues. V was pared by 0 bases and J by 5 bases, with 14 bases between. The CDR3 DNA reads TGTGCCAGCAGCCAAGACCTAGGACGGGGTAACGAGCAGTACTTC. Amino acid sequence: CASSQDLGRGNEQYF.

The rearrangement uses TRBV19 and TRBJ2-7; 9 bases agree with TRBD1. Germline CDR1 reads LNHDA; CDR2 reads SQIVND (reference sequence). J was trimmed by 7 bases and V by 10 bases; bases with no gene match: 11. The CDR3 covers 13 residues. The CDR3 DNA follows: TGTGCCACTGCCGGTACAGGGGGCTCGGAGCAGTACTTC. This sequence encodes CATAGTGGSEQYF.

The genes are TRBV4-1 and TRBJ2-1; D might be TRBD1 (6 bases). The CDR3 has 14 residues. Trimming removed 0 bases at V and 10 bases at J, with 13 bases between. Germline V CDR1 and CDR2: MGHRA, YSYEKL. The CDR3 loop is CASSQDLQGSEQFF. Written as DNA, the CDR3 is TGCGCCAGCAGCCAAGATTTACAGGGAAGCGAGCAGTTCTTC.

The chain links TRBV23-1 to TRBJ1-1, with D maybe TRBD1 (5 bases). TRBV23-1 is marked as an open reading frame, function uncertain. This CDR3 is 14 amino acids long. The ends were cut back, 1 base at V and 4 bases at J, with 10 bases in the middle. Written as DNA, the CDR3 is TGCGCCAGCAGTCAATTAGAAGGGGTCACTGAAGCTTTCTTT. It encodes CASSQLEGVTEAFF.

This clone was seen only once. The V and J genes are TRBV5-1 and TRBJ2-7, with D maybe TRBD1 (5 bases). The V gene's germline CDR1 is SGHRS and CDR2 YFSETQ. There are 13 residues in the CDR3. V lost 5 bases and J 0 bases, leaving 9 bases between the germline ends. The CDR3 loop is CASRTDSSYEQYF. As DNA, the CDR3 is TGCGCCAGCAGGACAGACAGCTCCTACGAGCAGTACTTC.

The chain joins TRBV7-2 to TRBJ1-4; 9 bases are shared with TRBD1. The CDR3 spans 15 residues. After removal of 5 bases from V and 6 bases from J, the junction contained 7 bases not matched to a gene. The germline CDR1 and CDR2 sequences are SGHTA and FQGNSA. CDR3 loop: CASSGLTGGDEKLFF. DNA for the CDR3: TGTGCCAGCAGCGGACTGACAGGGGGGGATGAAAAACTGTTTTTT.

The chain employs TRBV5-1 and TRBJ2-7; D gene unclear. Trimming took off 0 bases at V and 2 bases at J, with 12 bases between the two ends. Germline CDR1 SGHRS, CDR2 YFSETQ. CDR3 length: 15 amino acids. CDR3 sequence: CASSLALTVAYEQYF. The CDR3 DNA is TGCGCCAGCAGCTTGGCCCTTACAGTTGCCTACGAGCAGTACTTC.

The chain employs TRBV28 and TRBJ2-7, with D possibly matching TRBD1 (5 bases). Germline assignment: CDR1 MDHEN and CDR2 SYDVKM. V was pared by 11 bases and J by 5 bases, with 19 bases between. CDR3 length: 13 amino acids. CDR3 sequence (DNA): TGTGCCTCAGTTCTATCAGGGCGGCACGAGCAGTACTTC. This translates into CASVLSGRHEQYF. Full variable domain (missing parts from reference TRBV28 and TRBJ2-7): DVKVTQSSRYLVKRTGEKVFLECVQDMDHENMFWYRQDPGLGLRLIYFSYDVKMKEKGDIPEGYSVSREKKERFSLILESASTNQTSMYLCASVLSGRHEQYFGPGTRLTVT.